These 23 T cell receptor beta chains were sequenced from one sample in a study of blood T cells in healthy people across ages. Using a J-beta primer mix together with a sample-barcoded 5' primer, a second PCR was run for roughly 7 to 11 cycles. One entry per CDR3 protein, called by TCRdb with MiXCR from the 5' RACE reads. The sample has about 650,000 distinct CDR3 sequences, about 34% seen once. Sequenced sample: blood. These receptors were taken from a woman of 80 years or more in good health.

Points on this clonotype: This sequence may be a read error, since a much larger clone differs from it by one base. This chain connects TRBV30 to TRBJ1-2; D not resolved. CDR1 GTSNPN and CDR2 SVGIG come from the germline V gene (reference sequence). The CDR3 is 13 amino acids. For the CDR3, the DNA is TGTGCCTGGAGTGGGCCTTCTAACTGTGGCTACACCTTC. This codes for CAWSGPSNCGYTF.

This clonotype has ten or more counts. The chain links TRBV10-3 to TRBJ2-3; TRBD2 might be the D (6 bases). CDR3 size: 16 residues. V shed 1 base and J shed 8 bases, with 19 bases lying between them. CDR1 and CDR2 (germline): ENHRY, SYGVKD. The CDR3, as DNA: TGTGCCATCAGTGAGTTTAGCGATAGGGAGGCGGGTACGCAGTATTTT. The encoded protein is CAISEFSDREAGTQYF.

This clonotype was observed many times. This chain links TRBV7-9 with TRBJ2-7; 9 bases are shared with TRBD2. The V gene's germline CDR1 is SEHNR and CDR2 FQNEAQ (reference sequence). CDR3 length: 15 residues. V lost 5 bases to trimming and J lost 2 bases; unmatched junction nucleotides: 7. The CDR3 loop is CASSLSGGLTYEQYF. In nucleotides, the CDR3 is TGTGCCAGCAGCCTCAGCGGGGGGTTGACCTACGAGCAGTACTTC.

The table lists this clonotype with many counts. This rearrangement joins TRBV20-1 to TRBJ2-3; D is ambiguous. This CDR3 contains 12 residues. Looked up from germline, CDR1 is DFQATT and CDR2 is SNEGSKA (reference sequence). Trimming shortened V by 6 bases and J by 3 bases, and 10 bases separated the two germline ends. The CDR3 sequence: CSAAPTTDTQYF. The CDR3 DNA follows: TGCAGTGCCGCCCCGACGACAGATACGCAGTATTTT.

This clonotype was seen only once. A much larger clone is a single base away; this may be a read error. The V gene is TRBV7-3, the J gene TRBJ2-3; D is uncertain. V was trimmed by 7 bases and J by 0 bases, leaving 14 bases between them. Germline CDR1 reads SGHTA; CDR2 reads FQGTGA. CDR3 length: 15 residues. CDR3 region: CASNSSTSSTDTQYF. The CDR3 bases are TGTGCCAGCAACTCATCGACATCAAGCACAGATACGCAGTATTTT.

This clonotype has at least ten counts. This chain joins TRBV5-6 and TRBJ2-7; D call uncertain. This CDR3 region has 15 residues. The ends were cut back, 2 bases at V and 2 bases at J, with 14 bases in the middle. Per the germline V gene, CDR1 is SGHDT and CDR2 is YYEEEE. The CDR3 region has the DNA TGTGCCAGCAGCTTTTGGGCCGCGCTTACCTACGAGCAGTACTTC. Translated, it gives CASSFWAALTYEQYF.

This clonotype showed up many times. The CDR3 loop reads CASSQTTGSWDEQYF. The CDR3 bases are TGTGCCAGCAGCCAGACGACAGGGTCTTGGGACGAGCAGTACTTC. This chain uses TRBV3-1 with TRBJ2-7; the match to TRBD1 covers 7 bases. CDR1 is LGHDT, CDR2 YNNKEL, per germline (reference sequence). The CDR3 has 15 amino acids. J gave up 5 bases and V 3 bases, and 10 bases lay outside the gene matches.

This clonotype has a count of ten or more. The V call is TRBV4-2, the J call TRBJ1-5; perhaps TRBD1 as D (6 bases). V was shortened by 0 bases and J by 0 bases, with 12 bases between the two germline ends. Germline CDR1 LGHNA, CDR2 YNFKEQ. The CDR3 consists of 17 residues. The CDR3 coding sequence is TGTGCCAGCAGCCAAGATCGGACAGCCTATAGCAATCAGCCCCAGCATTTT. This gives the protein CASSQDRTAYSNQPQHF.

The chain is built from TRBV5-1 and TRBJ1-1; D unclear. The CDR3 loop spans 13 amino acids. Deletions cut 5 bases from V and 0 bases from J, with 8 bases between. Germline V gene data show CDR1 as SGHRS and CDR2 as YFSETQ. CDR3: CASRQKMNTEAFF. The CDR3 coding sequence is TGCGCCAGCAGGCAGAAAATGAACACTGAAGCTTTCTTT.

In this sample, this clonotype turned up a few times. The chain links TRBV9 to TRBJ1-1; the D is unclear. This CDR3 is built from 14 residues. Germline-derived CDR1 and CDR2 are SGDLS and YYNGEE. Trimming took off 0 bases at V and 1 base at J, with 7 bases between the two ends. The CDR3, as DNA: TGTGCCAGCAGCGTAGGAAACGGGAACACTGAAGCTTTCTTT. Translation gives CASSVGNGNTEAFF. Together with reference TRBV9 and TRBJ1-1, the CDR3 gives the full variable domain: DSGVTQTPKHLITATGQRVTLRCSPRSGDLSVYWYQQSLDQGLQFLIQYYNGEERAKGNILERFSAQQFPDLHSELNLSSLELGDSALYFCASSVGNGNTEAFFGQGTRLTVV.

This clonotype has ten or more counts. The gene calls are TRBV27 and TRBJ1-2; weak D call: TRBD1 (5 bases). CDR1 and CDR2 from the germline V gene are MNHEY and SMNVEV (reference sequence). The V end was cut by 2 bases, the J end by 6 bases, with 13 bases between. This CDR3 is 14 amino acids long. The CDR3 DNA reads as TGTGCCAGCAGTTTAATTGGGGGACTTGATGGCTACACCTTC. Residues: CASSLIGGLDGYTF.

About this clonotype: This sequence may be a read error, since a much larger clone differs from it by one base. V gene TRBV6-5 combines with J gene TRBJ2-7; the D call may be TRBD1 or TRBD2 (6 bases each). V was shortened by 2 bases and J by 6 bases, with 17 bases between the two germline ends. Germline CDR1 and CDR2: MNHEY and SVGAGI. The CDR3 covers 15 residues. The CDR3 bases are TGTGCCAGCAGTTACCTTGCGGGACCACAGGGCGAGCAGTACTTC. Its protein is CASSYLAGPQGEQYF.

This clonotype was counted between two and nine times. The chain combines TRBV5-1 with TRBJ1-1; D remains unclear. Per germline, CDR1 SGHRS and CDR2 YFSETQ. The CDR3 spans 16 residues. The V end was cut by 3 bases, the J end by 0 bases, with 15 bases between. The CDR3 DNA reads TGCGCCAGCAGCTCGGCGTTTTCCAGTATGAACACTGAAGCTTTCTTT. Translating gives CASSSAFSSMNTEAFF.

This clonotype is a singleton in its sample. The rearrangement joins TRBV20-1 to TRBJ1-1; 8 bases line up with TRBD1. Trimming cost V 3 bases and J 7 bases; bases outside gene matches: 16. This CDR3 spans 16 amino acids. Germline V gene data show CDR1 as DFQATT and CDR2 as SNEGSKA (reference sequence). In DNA form, the CDR3 reads TGCAGTGCTAGGCCTTTAGCGGACAGGGTAAAGGATGAAGCTTTCTTT. Its protein is CSARPLADRVKDEAFF.

For the CDR3, the DNA is TGTGCCACCAGCAGAGGGACAGGCGTGGGATACGAGCAGTACTTC. Translation gives CATSRGTGVGYEQYF. The rearrangement links TRBV15 to TRBJ2-7; 7 nucleotides align to TRBD1. Germline V CDR1 and CDR2: LNHNV, YYDKDF (reference sequence). V dropped 1 base and J dropped 4; count of bases not matched to a gene: 7. The CDR3 runs to 15 residues. Looking up the rest from reference TRBV15 and TRBJ2-7 gives the full variable domain: DAMVIQNPRYQVTQFGKPVTLSCSQTLNHNVMYWYQQKSSQAPKLLFHYYDKDFNNEADTPDNFQSRRPNTSFCFLDIRSPGLGDTAMYLCATSRGTGVGYEQYFGPGTRLTVT.

The chain recombines TRBV12-3 or TRBV12-4 with TRBJ2-7, with a tentative D call TRBD2 (6 bases). The end of the DNA is better explained by TRBJ2-5, so the J call may be wrong. CDR3 length: 16 residues. The CDR3: CASTRTTGNKGETQYF. In nucleotides, the CDR3 is TGTGCCAGCACCCGGACTACCGGGAACAAGGGGGAGACCCAGTACTTC.

The V gene is TRBV4-2, the J gene TRBJ1-2, with D perhaps matching TRBD1 (6 bases). The germline V gene encodes CDR1 LGHNA and CDR2 YNFKEQ. This CDR3 region has 16 residues. V dropped 0 bases and J dropped 0 bases, with 11 bases sitting between them. CDR3 sequence reads: CASSQEVGQTNYGYTF. CDR3 bases: TGTGCCAGCAGCCAAGAAGTAGGACAGACTAACTATGGCTACACCTTC.

The V and J genes are TRBV7-2 and TRBJ2-2, with a possible D match to TRBD1 (7 bases). This CDR3 is 14 amino acids long. Germline assignment: CDR1 SGHTA and CDR2 FQGNSA. The ends were cut back, 4 bases at V and 7 bases at J, with 13 bases in the middle. The CDR3 sequence: CASSSRQGGGELFF. The CDR3 coding sequence is TGTGCCAGCAGCTCGAGACAGGGAGGCGGGGAGCTGTTTTTT.

Turning to this clonotype: Sequence at one end of the junction differs from germline and may be a read error. V usage is TRBV4-3 and J usage is TRBJ1-1, with D possibly being TRBD1 (5 bases). The CDR3 covers 15 residues. CDR1 and CDR2 (germline): LGHNA, YSLEER. The CDR3 sequence: CTSSQDTGGNTEAFF. The CDR3 nucleotides read TGCACCAGCAGCCAAGACACAGGCGGTAACACTGAAGCTTTCTTT.

This clonotype was observed many times. The chain has TRBV7-2 and TRBJ2-1, with TRBD2 identical over 10 bases. In germline, CDR1 is SGHTA, CDR2 FQGNSA. The V and J ends lost 1 base and 7 bases, in that order; junction bases with no gene match: 13. There are 18 residues in the CDR3. The DNA for the CDR3 is TGTGCCAGCAGCTTAGAGGTCCTAGCGGGGGCCCCGGGGAATGAGCAGTTCTTC. As protein: CASSLEVLAGAPGNEQFF.

This clonotype was seen at least ten times. V and J are TRBV20-1 and TRBJ1-2; 8 bases line up with TRBD1. CDR1 is DFQATT, CDR2 SNEGSKA, per germline (reference sequence). V gave up 0 bases and J gave up 7 bases; unmatched junction bases: 10. The CDR3 sequence is 15 residues long. The CDR3 sequence: CSARDRGQGGPGYTF. The CDR3 DNA is TGCAGTGCTAGAGATCGCGGACAGGGAGGCCCTGGCTACACCTTC.

There are many counts of this clonotype. The chain couples TRBV5-1 to TRBJ2-5, with D possibly being TRBD1 (5 bases). Trimming stripped 4 bases from V and 9 bases from J, with 22 bases between. The CDR3 loop spans 15 amino acids. Germline V CDR1 and CDR2: SGHRS, YFSETQ. The CDR3 nucleotides read TGCGCCAGCAGCCTGGATTCTAGGACATATGCGGCCCAGTACTTC. Protein: CASSLDSRTYAAQYF.

The sample holds many counts of this clonotype. This chain uses TRBV25-1 with TRBJ2-3; TRBD2 matches 9 bases. Germline lookup yields CDR1 MGHDK and CDR2 SYGVNS. With 2 bases clipped from V and 2 bases from J, the junction kept 5 bases outside the gene matches. The CDR3 totals 16 residues. The CDR3 protein is CASSEISGGITDTQYF. Here the CDR3 DNA reads TGTGCCAGCAGTGAAATCAGCGGGGGGATCACAGATACGCAGTATTTT.